Listed below are T cell receptor beta chains from one sample, sequenced in a study of blood T cell repertoires in COVID-19. Sequencing used immunoSEQ multiplex PCR; TCRdb keeps in-frame clones, though not all of them. The sample lists about 130,000 clones, around 90% occurring once. Sequencing input: peripheral blood. The receptor source for this set is a man aged 55 to 70 with COVID-19, enrolled during active disease. CDR3s include the opening cysteine and the closing phenylalanine or tryptophan. Fields, in order: D gene, CDR3 length, V gene, clone size, J gene, CDR3 DNA, CDR3 protein. D genes are given only for firm matches. Some rows mark clone size as missing; the rest say once, few, many or name a class of expanded clone.

.	13	TRBV6-2/TRBV6-3	.	TRBJ1-2	TGTGCCAGCAGCCGAACTCGACAGTATGGCTACACCTTC	CASSRTRQYGYTF
.	14	TRBV12-5	.	TRBJ2-5	TGTGCTAGTGGTAAAGCAGGGAATCGAGAGACCCAGTACTTC	CASGKAGNRETQYF
TRBD2	14	TRBV10-3	.	TRBJ2-1	TGTGCCATCAGGAGGACTAGCGACCACAATGAGCAGTTCTTC	CAIRRTSDHNEQFF
TRBD1	15	TRBV9	once	TRBJ1-4	TGTGCCAGCAGCGGGACAGGGGGCGCGGGTGAAAAACTGTTTTTT	CASSGTGGAGEKLFF
.	14	TRBV11-2	once	TRBJ2-5	TGTGCCAGCAGCCAGCGGAGGGTTGAGGAGACCCAGTACTTC	CASSQRRVEETQYF
.	16	TRBV19	.	TRBJ2-7	TGTGCCAGTAGTCCTAGTCTTGTTCGGATCTCCTACGAGCAGTACTTC	CASSPSLVRISYEQYF
TRBD2	13	TRBV9	.	TRBJ2-1	TGTGCCAGCAGCGTTTCTAGCGGGACTGAGCAGTTCTTC	CASSVSSGTEQFF
TRBD1	15	TRBV10-3	.	TRBJ2-1	TGTGCCATCAGTGAGAAGGGACAGGGCTACAATGAGCAGTTCTTC	CAISEKGQGYNEQFF
TRBD1	14	TRBV18	.	TRBJ1-5	TGTGCCAGCTCTCAGGGGGTCAGCAATCAGCCCCAGCATTTT	CASSQGVSNQPQHF
TRBD1	18	TRBV11-3	.	TRBJ1-1	TGTGCCAGCAGCCCCGGACAGGGAAAAACGATTTGGGGCACTGAAGCTTTCTTT	CASSPGQGKTIWGTEAFF
.	15	TRBV19	once	TRBJ1-2	TGTGCCAGTAGCCCCTCTGGGGACACGAACTATGGCTACACCTTC	CASSPSGDTNYGYTF
.	15	TRBV28	once	TRBJ1-4	TGTGCCAGCAGTCCCCCGGGAAGGGTGGGGGAAAAACTGTTTTTT	CASSPPGRVGEKLFF
.	14	TRBV5-1	.	TRBJ1-1	TGCGCCAGCAGTGTCGAGGGTATGAACACTGAAGCTTTCTTT	CASSVEGMNTEAFF
.	13	TRBV10-3	.	TRBJ2-2	TGTGCCATCAGCAGACACGGGGAGGGGGAGCTGTTTTTT	CAISRHGEGELFF
.	15	TRBV11-3	.	TRBJ1-2	TGTGCCAGCAGCTTAGGAGGAGGGGTTTCCTATGGCTACACCTTC	CASSLGGGVSYGYTF
TRBD2	14	TRBV7-9	.	TRBJ2-7	TGTGCCAGCAGCCCTGGGACTAGCGGCTACGAGCAGTACTTC	CASSPGTSGYEQYF
.	15	TRBV5-5	.	TRBJ2-1	TGTGCCAGCAGCTTGTTTCTAGCGCAGTACAATGAGCAGTTCTTC	CASSLFLAQYNEQFF
TRBD2	19	TRBV27	.	TRBJ2-1	TGTGCCAGCAGTTCCCCCCGCTATTCTCCGCGACTAGCCCCCAATGAGCAGTTCTTC	CASSSPRYSPRLAPNEQFF
.	14	TRBV6-4	.	TRBJ2-6	TGTGCCAGCAGTCCCGAGGGAGGCGGCAACGTCCTGACTTTC	CASSPEGGGNVLTF
.	15	TRBV11-2	.	TRBJ2-7	TGTGCCAGCAGCTTCACTGTTGAGGGTTCCTACGAGCAGTACTTC	CASSFTVEGSYEQYF
.	15	TRBV7-3	.	TRBJ2-3	TGTGCCAGCAGCACCGACCCCCAGGTCACAGATACGCAGTATTTT	CASSTDPQVTDTQYF
.	15	TRBV5-4	once	TRBJ2-7	TGTGCCAGCAGCCCCCTACCGATACAGTCCTACGAGCAGTACTTC	CASSPLPIQSYEQYF
TRBD2	15	TRBV9	.	TRBJ2-5	TGTGCCAGCAGCGTAAACGGGAGGGCTCCAGAGACCCAGTACTTC	CASSVNGRAPETQYF
TRBD1	15	TRBV9	.	TRBJ2-5	TGTGCCAGCAGCGTAGAGGGGACAGGGGATGAGACCCAGTACTTC	CASSVEGTGDETQYF
.	14	TRBV4-3	.	TRBJ1-6	TGCGCCAGCAGCCAAGATTGGAAGGGGGGGACCCTCCACTTT	CASSQDWKGGTLHF
.	14	TRBV27	.	TRBJ1-6	TGTGCCAGCAGTTTCTCAGGGAGGAATTCACCCCTCCACTTT	CASSFSGRNSPLHF
.	15	TRBV19	.	TRBJ1-2	TGTGCCAGTAGTATGGCTGGAGTCGCTAACTATGGCTACACCTTC	CASSMAGVANYGYTF
TRBD2	15	TRBV30	.	TRBJ2-5	TGTGCCTGGAGTCCGGGACTAGCGGGAGCGGAGACCCAGTACTTC	CAWSPGLAGAETQYF
.	16	TRBV2	.	TRBJ2-3	TGTGCCAGCAACCCATTAGGCGGGGGCAGCACAGATACGCAGTATTTT	CASNPLGGGSTDTQYF
.	14	TRBV6-5	.	TRBJ1-5	TGTGCCAGCGCCCCAGGCCGTAGGGGTCAGCCCCAGCATTTT	CASAPGRRGQPQHF
TRBD1	14	TRBV7-3	.	TRBJ2-1	TGTGCCAGCAGCTCGGACAGGTATAACAATGAGCAGTTCTTC	CASSSDRYNNEQFF
.	15	TRBV11-2	.	TRBJ1-1	TGTGCCAGCAGCCGTCCTCGGGACACCAACACTGAAGCTTTCTTT	CASSRPRDTNTEAFF
.	15	TRBV7-9	.	TRBJ2-7	TGTGCCAGCAGCTTAGGAGGAAGCCTGGCCTACGAGCAGTACTTC	CASSLGGSLAYEQYF
.	12	TRBV6-5	.	TRBJ2-5	TGTGCCAGTGCGTTGCGTTCGGAGACCCAGTACTTC	CASALRSETQYF
.	12	TRBV12-5	.	TRBJ1-4	TGTGCTAGTCAGGCGAATAATGAAAAACTGTTTTTT	CASQANNEKLFF
TRBD1	12	TRBV19	.	TRBJ2-2	TGTGCCAGTGACAGGGGCACCGGGGAGCTGTTTTTT	CASDRGTGELFF
TRBD1	15	TRBV2	once	TRBJ1-1	TGTGCCAGCAGAGCCGGGACAGGGGTTTGGACTGAAGCTTTCTTT	CASRAGTGVWTEAFF
TRBD2	17	TRBV5-1	.	TRBJ2-4	TGCGCCAGCAGCTTGGAGGGGAGGGCGTGGGCCAAAAACATTCAGTACTTC	CASSLEGRAWAKNIQYF
TRBD1	15	TRBV9	.	TRBJ1-5	TGTGCCAGCAGCGTAGGTACAGGGGGAAATCAGCCCCAGCATTTT	CASSVGTGGNQPQHF
TRBD2	17	TRBV4-1	.	TRBJ2-1	TGCGCCAGCAGCCAAGATCATGGGACTAGCGGATACAATGAGCAGTTCTTC	CASSQDHGTSGYNEQFF
TRBD1	17	TRBV5-1	.	TRBJ2-7	TGCGCCAGCAGCCCCGGGACAGGGGGCGAGGTCCCCTACGAGCAGTACTTC	CASSPGTGGEVPYEQYF
TRBD1	12	TRBV30	.	TRBJ1-6	TGTGCCTGGGGGACAGTAAATTCACCCCTCCACTTT	CAWGTVNSPLHF
TRBD2	15	TRBV29-1	.	TRBJ2-1	TGCAGCGTTGAGGGTACGGGAGGGTCCTACAATGAGCAGTTCTTC	CSVEGTGGSYNEQFF
TRBD1	15	TRBV5-1	few	TRBJ1-4	TGCGCCAGCAGCGAAGGGGACAGGGAGGTTGAAAAACTGTTTTTT	CASSEGDREVEKLFF
TRBD2	16	TRBV9	.	TRBJ2-1	TGTGCCAGCAGCGCCAGGAGCGGGAGGGCCTACAATGAGCAGTTCTTC	CASSARSGRAYNEQFF
.	18	TRBV7-2	.	TRBJ2-6	TGTGCCAGCAGGGGGGCTAGCGGCATAAGCTCTGGGGCCAACGTCCTGACTTTC	CASRGASGISSGANVLTF
TRBD2	15	TRBV2	.	TRBJ2-3	TGTGCCAGCAGTGAACCCTCTAGCGGGAGGTATACGCAGTATTTT	CASSEPSSGRYTQYF
TRBD1	15	TRBV6-1	once	TRBJ1-2	TGTGCCAGCAGTGATACATGGACAGGGCACGGCCCTAGGGTCTTC	CASSDTWTGHGPRVF
TRBD1	14	TRBV19	.	TRBJ2-7	TGTGCCAGTAGTTCCGGGACAGGGTTTTACGAGCAGTACTTC	CASSSGTGFYEQYF
.	16	TRBV5-4	once	TRBJ2-3	TGTGCCAGCAGCTTGGGAGGCGGGGCCAGCACAGATACGCAGTATTTT	CASSLGGGASTDTQYF
.	16	TRBV7-6	.	TRBJ2-7	TGTGCCAGCAGCTTAGGGAGGATTGGGAGGTCCTACGAGCAGTACTTC	CASSLGRIGRSYEQYF